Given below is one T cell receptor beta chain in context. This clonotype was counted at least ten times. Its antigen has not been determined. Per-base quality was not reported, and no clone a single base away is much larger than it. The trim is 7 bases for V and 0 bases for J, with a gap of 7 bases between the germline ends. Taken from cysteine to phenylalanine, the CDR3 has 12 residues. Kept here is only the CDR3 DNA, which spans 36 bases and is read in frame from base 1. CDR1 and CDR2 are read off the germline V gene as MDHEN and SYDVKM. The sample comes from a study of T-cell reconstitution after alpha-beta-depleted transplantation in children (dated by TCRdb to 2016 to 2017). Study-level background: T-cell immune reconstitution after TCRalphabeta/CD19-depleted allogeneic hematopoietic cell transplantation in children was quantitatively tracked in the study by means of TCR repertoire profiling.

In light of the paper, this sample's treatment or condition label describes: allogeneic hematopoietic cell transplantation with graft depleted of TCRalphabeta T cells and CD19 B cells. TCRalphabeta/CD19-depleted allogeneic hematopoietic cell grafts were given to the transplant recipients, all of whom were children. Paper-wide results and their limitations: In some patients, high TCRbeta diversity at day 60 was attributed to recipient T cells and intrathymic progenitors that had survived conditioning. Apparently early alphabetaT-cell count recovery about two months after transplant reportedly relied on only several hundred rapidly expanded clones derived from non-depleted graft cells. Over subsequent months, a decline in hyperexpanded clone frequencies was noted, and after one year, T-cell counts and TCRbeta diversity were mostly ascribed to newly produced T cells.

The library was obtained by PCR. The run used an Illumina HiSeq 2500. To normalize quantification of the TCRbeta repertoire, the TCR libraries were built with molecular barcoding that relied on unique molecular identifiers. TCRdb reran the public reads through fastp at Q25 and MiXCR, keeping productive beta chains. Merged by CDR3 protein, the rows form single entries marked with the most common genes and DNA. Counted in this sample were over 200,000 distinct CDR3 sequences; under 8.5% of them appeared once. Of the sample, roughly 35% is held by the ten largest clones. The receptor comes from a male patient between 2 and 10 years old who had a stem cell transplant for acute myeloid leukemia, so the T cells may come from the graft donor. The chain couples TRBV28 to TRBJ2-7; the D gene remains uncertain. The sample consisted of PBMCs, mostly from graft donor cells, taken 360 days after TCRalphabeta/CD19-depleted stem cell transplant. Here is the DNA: TGTGCCAGCACAGTAAGCTCCTACGAGCAGTACTTC. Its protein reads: CASTVSSYEQYF.